This TCR beta chain derives from a study of cytomegalovirus exposure and HLA in healthy donors. As for the study in general: Among the 300 to 500 genotyped donors, 70% to 85% were placed in the Caucasian-associated ancestry cluster.

This CDR3 is 14 amino acids long. Germline CDR1 reads SGHTA; CDR2 reads FQGTGA. V lost 5 bases to trimming and J lost 10 bases; unmatched junction nucleotides: 9. Study-wide results and limits: The study flagged around 150 TCR beta chains as cytomegalovirus-associated. In all likelihood, a cluster of highly shared sequence variants was a sequencing artifact.

This clone was counted only a few times. Its target is not known. This PCR relied on a set of 60 Vbeta primers and 13 Jbeta primers. The repertoire was sequenced with immunoSEQ multiplex PCR; TCRdb's copy has only in-frame clones and lacks some. Counted here are more than 80,000 clones, more than 55% occurring once; the ten biggest clones make up about 2.5%. The sample comprised PBMCs. The receptor was derived from a human donor in good health. The gene calls are TRBV7-3 and TRBJ1-1, with 11 bases that match TRBD1. The CDR3 protein is CASSPGTGGLGAFF. CDR3 nucleotides: TGTGCCAGCAGCCCAGGGACAGGGGGGCTTGGAGCTTTCTTT.